This T cell receptor beta chain was identified in a study of cytomegalovirus exposure and HLA in healthy donors. V gave up 9 bases and J gave up 5 bases, with 14 bases separating them. There are 13 residues in the CDR3. CDR1 is LNHDA, CDR2 SQIVND, per germline (reference sequence). TCRdb's copy holds only in-frame clones and misses some; the assay was immunoSEQ multiplex PCR. The sample consists of around 86,000 clones, 85% to 95% of them appearing once. As to this clone: Antigen unknown.

The study, taken as a whole, reports: Investigators reported around 150 TCR beta chains as tied to cytomegalovirus.

This sequence joins TRBV19 and TRBJ2-4; D possibly corresponds to TRBD1 (6 bases). The clonotype was recovered from a woman in her 30s in good health and CMV-seropositive. The sample consisted of PBMCs. The CDR3 nucleotides are TGTGCCAGCTTAGAACACAGGGAAAACATTCAGTACTTC. This gives the protein CASLEHRENIQYF. Complete variable domain (other parts from reference TRBV19 and TRBJ2-4): DGGITQSPKYLFRKEGQNVTLSCEQNLNHDAMYWYRQDPGQGLRLIYYSQIVNDFQKGDIAEGYSVSREKKESFPLTVTSAQKNPTAFYLCASLEHRENIQYFGAGTRLSVL.